These 22 T cell receptor beta chains were sequenced from one sample in a study of technical replicates of blood from several donors. Profiling relied on immunoSEQ multiplex PCR, and the TCRdb table lists in-frame clones only, not all of them. The sample lists just under 100,000 clones; 95% were seen once. Sample: T cells isolated from PBMCs. The receptors were gathered from a human donor in good health.

This rearrangement joins TRBV15 to TRBJ2-5; D possibly corresponds to TRBD1 (6 bases). The V and J ends lost 6 bases and 1 base respectively, with 27 bases between them. Germline V gene sequence: CDR1 LNHNV, CDR2 YYDKDF (reference sequence). This CDR3 contains 19 residues. The CDR3: CATRAVWGHGYRSQETQYF. The CDR3 coding sequence is TGTGCCACCAGGGCGGTTTGGGGACACGGATACAGGAGCCAAGAGACCCAGTACTTC.

The rearrangement joins TRBV29-1 to TRBJ1-1; D perhaps matches TRBD1 (6 bases). The V end was cut by 6 bases, the J end by 6 bases, with 26 bases between. This CDR3 has 16 residues. Germline loops: CDR1 SQVTM, CDR2 ANQGSEA. CDR3 sequence reads: CSVAGGPGRSIPEAFF. CDR3 sequence (DNA): TGCAGCGTAGCGGGGGGCCCTGGGAGGTCTATCCCTGAAGCTTTCTTT.

The chain recombines TRBV19 with TRBJ2-7; TRBD2 is a possible D gene (6 bases). V was cut by 3 bases and J by 2 bases, with 14 bases left in between. This CDR3 is built from 15 residues. Germline V CDR1 and CDR2: LNHDA, SQIVND (reference sequence). CDR3 protein: CASSMGPGGPYEQYF. Here the CDR3 DNA reads TGTGCCAGTAGTATGGGCCCAGGAGGGCCCTACGAGCAGTACTTC. The complete variable domain, with remaining parts taken from reference TRBV19 and TRBJ2-7, reads DGGITQSPKYLFRKEGQNVTLSCEQNLNHDAMYWYRQDPGQGLRLIYYSQIVNDFQKGDIAEGYSVSREKKESFPLTVTSAQKNPTAFYLCASSMGPGGPYEQYFGPGTRLTVT.

The V call is TRBV29-1, the J call TRBJ2-1; 11 nucleotides agree with TRBD2. This CDR3 is built from 17 residues. Germline CDR1 and CDR2: SQVTM and ANQGSEA. Trimming removed 4 bases from V and 0 bases from J; junction bases left unmatched: 8. The CDR3 sequence is CSVGLAGGSGSYNEQFF. The DNA of the CDR3 is TGCAGCGTTGGGCTAGCGGGAGGATCCGGCTCCTACAATGAGCAGTTCTTC.

The DNA of the CDR3 is TGCGCCAGCACCATAGGTCAGGGGAATAATGAAAAACTGTTTTTT. Its translation: CASTIGQGNNEKLFF. The chain joins TRBV5-1 to TRBJ1-4; D is perhaps TRBD1 (6 bases). Trimming shortened V by 6 bases and J by 4 bases, and 16 bases separated the two germline ends. Germline lookup yields CDR1 SGHRS and CDR2 YFSETQ. The CDR3 is made up of 15 amino acids.

The rearrangement uses TRBV6-1 and TRBJ2-2; possible D gene TRBD1, 5 bases. Germline assignment: CDR1 MNHNS and CDR2 SASEGT. V dropped 4 bases and J dropped 7 bases, with 16 bases sitting between them. The CDR3 sequence is 15 residues long. The CDR3 coding sequence is TGTGCCAGCAGTGTCACGTTAGTCACAGGCGGGGAGCTGTTTTTT. Residues: CASSVTLVTGGELFF.

This rearrangement joins TRBV5-1 to TRBJ2-7; 7 nucleotides match TRBD1. V gave up 1 base and J gave up 3 bases; unmatched junction bases: 10. Germline V gene sequence: CDR1 SGHRS, CDR2 YFSETQ. This CDR3 is built from 16 residues. The CDR3 nucleotides are TGCGCCAGCAGCTTGAACCCAGGGGGATTAGACTACGAGCAGTACTTC. It specifies CASSLNPGGLDYEQYF.

The chain is built from TRBV19 and TRBJ2-2, with D maybe TRBD2 (5 bases). The V end was cut by 10 bases, the J end by 5 bases, with 11 bases between. CDR1 and CDR2 from the germline V gene are LNHDA and SQIVND (reference sequence). This CDR3 has 12 amino acids. This CDR3 reads CATAGETGELFF. The CDR3 nucleotides read TGTGCCACCGCGGGCGAAACCGGGGAGCTGTTTTTT.

The rearrangement uses TRBV5-4 and TRBJ2-5; 11 bases fit TRBD2. Germline V gives CDR1 SGHNT, CDR2 YYREEE (reference sequence). This CDR3 is built from 15 residues. V was clipped by 5 bases and J by 4 bases; unmatched bases: 7. Here the CDR3 DNA reads TGTGCCAGCAGTTTAGCGGGGGGGCAGGGAGAGACCCAGTACTTC. Translating it yields CASSLAGGQGETQYF.

The V and J genes are TRBV6-6 and TRBJ1-5; no firm D call. The CDR3 runs 14 residues. The germline CDR1 and CDR2 sequences are MNHNY and SVGAGI (reference sequence). V shed 6 bases and J shed 6 bases, with 15 bases lying between them. CDR3 sequence: CASSQREGGQPQHF. The CDR3 DNA reads TGTGCCAGCAGCCAAAGGGAGGGCGGTCAGCCCCAGCATTTT.

The rearrangement joins TRBV6-4 to TRBJ2-1; the match to TRBD1 covers 8 bases. V gave up 10 bases and J gave up 7 bases; unmatched junction bases: 12. CDR3 length: 14 residues. Germline-derived CDR1 and CDR2 are MRHNA and SNTAGT. CDR3 nucleotide sequence: TGTGCCACCTCCGGACAGGGTAGAGGAAATGAGCAGTTCTTC. The encoded protein is CATSGQGRGNEQFF.

The rearrangement uses TRBV28 and TRBJ2-3; possibly TRBD2 for D (5 bases). Trimming took 3 bases from V and 3 from J, leaving 10 bases between them. The germline V gene has CDR1 MDHEN and CDR2 SYDVKM. The CDR3 is made up of 14 amino acids. The CDR3, as DNA: TGTGCCAGCAGTTTTTTTACGGGGACAGATACGCAGTATTTT. Its translation: CASSFFTGTDTQYF.

The genes are TRBV5-6 and TRBJ1-4, with D hard to call. Per the germline V gene, CDR1 is SGHDT and CDR2 is YYEEEE. The CDR3 has 19 amino acids. V lost 4 bases and J lost 7, with 29 bases in between. CDR3 nucleotide sequence: TGTGCCAGCAGCACCCTAAGAGGGTGGAAATCCAATGGCGGTGAAAAACTGTTTTTT. Protein product: CASSTLRGWKSNGGEKLFF.

The chain combines TRBV19 with TRBJ1-4; D is uncertain. Trimming removed 7 bases from V and 13 bases from J, with 19 bases in between. The CDR3 loop spans 13 amino acids. Germline V gene lookup returns CDR1 LNHDA and CDR2 SQIVND (reference sequence). CDR3 in DNA: TGTGCCAGTACCTCGCGGGCCAGCTGGGTACTGTTTTTT. It is translated as CASTSRASWVLFF.

The chain employs TRBV11-2 and TRBJ1-4; D possibly corresponds to TRBD1 (6 bases). With 6 bases removed from V and 2 bases from J, the gap between germline ends came to 13 bases. The CDR3 covers 15 residues. In germline, CDR1 is SGHAT, CDR2 FQNNGV. CDR3 amino acids: CASRFTGTTNEKLFF. The DNA for the CDR3 is TGTGCCAGCAGATTCACAGGGACGACTAATGAAAAACTGTTTTTT.

As regards this clone: Other DNA sequences in the same sample also yield this CDR3. The chain joins TRBV19 to TRBJ2-3, with 9 bases lining up with TRBD2. J was trimmed by 4 bases and V by 2 bases; bases with no gene match: 10. Germline V gives CDR1 LNHDA, CDR2 SQIVND (reference sequence). The CDR3 runs to 17 residues. CDR3 residues: CASSIFISGSASDTQYF. CDR3 coding DNA: TGTGCCAGTAGTATATTCATTAGCGGGAGTGCTTCAGATACGCAGTATTTT.

The V call is TRBV5-1, the J call TRBJ2-1; D possibly corresponds to TRBD2 (5 bases). The CDR3 consists of 16 residues. With 7 bases removed from V and 5 bases from J, the gap between germline ends came to 22 bases. Germline-derived CDR1 and CDR2 are SGHRS and YFSETQ. CDR3 sequence (DNA): TGCGCCAGCGCCCTCTCTGAGGGCGCGCCCCACAATGAGCAGTTCTTC. Protein: CASALSEGAPHNEQFF.

The rearrangement uses TRBV5-4 and TRBJ2-5, with D perhaps matching TRBD1 (6 bases). Germline CDR1 and CDR2: SGHNT and YYREEE (reference sequence). Trimming left V 5 bases short and J 1 base short, with 12 bases between. The CDR3 sequence is 14 residues long. The chain's CDR3 is CASRFDRSQETQYF. DNA of the CDR3: TGTGCCAGCAGATTCGACAGGTCCCAAGAGACCCAGTACTTC.

This clone was counted a few times. This chain connects TRBV9 to TRBJ2-1; 11 bases line up with TRBD1. From germline, CDR1 is SGDLS and CDR2 YYNGEE. This CDR3 contains 15 residues. Losses at the gene ends were 3 bases for V and 2 bases for J; bases not matched to a gene: 1. The CDR3 is CASSAGQGAYNEQFF. In DNA, the CDR3 is TGTGCCAGCAGCGCGGGACAGGGGGCCTACAATGAGCAGTTCTTC.

V gene TRBV6-1 combines with J gene TRBJ1-1, with unresolved D. Deletions cut 5 bases from V and 1 base from J, with 8 bases between. CDR1 is MNHNS and CDR2 is SASEGT in the germline V gene. The CDR3 extends over 13 amino acids. CDR3 DNA sequence: TGTGCCAGCAGTAACACGGGGAACACTGAAGCTTTCTTT. Its translation: CASSNTGNTEAFF.

The gene calls are TRBV10-1 and TRBJ2-1; D unresolved. The CDR3 runs to 14 residues. CDR1 and CDR2 (germline): WNHNN, SYGVQD (reference sequence). The V end lost 3 bases, the J end lost 9 bases, and 15 bases lay between the germline ends. In DNA form, the CDR3 reads TGCGCCAGCAGTGAAAGTCTCGAATTCGGTGAGCAGTTCTTC. Residues: CASSESLEFGEQFF.

As for this clone: The same CDR3 arises from other DNA sequences in this sample as well. The V gene is TRBV5-1, the J gene TRBJ2-7; 8 nucleotides agree with TRBD1. The germline CDR1 and CDR2 sequences are SGHRS and YFSETQ. J lost 0 bases, V lost 4 bases, and 6 bases had no gene match. The CDR3 spans 15 residues. CDR3 loop: CASSPRQGSSYEQYF. The CDR3 region has the DNA TGCGCCAGCAGCCCTAGACAGGGGTCCTCCTACGAGCAGTACTTC.